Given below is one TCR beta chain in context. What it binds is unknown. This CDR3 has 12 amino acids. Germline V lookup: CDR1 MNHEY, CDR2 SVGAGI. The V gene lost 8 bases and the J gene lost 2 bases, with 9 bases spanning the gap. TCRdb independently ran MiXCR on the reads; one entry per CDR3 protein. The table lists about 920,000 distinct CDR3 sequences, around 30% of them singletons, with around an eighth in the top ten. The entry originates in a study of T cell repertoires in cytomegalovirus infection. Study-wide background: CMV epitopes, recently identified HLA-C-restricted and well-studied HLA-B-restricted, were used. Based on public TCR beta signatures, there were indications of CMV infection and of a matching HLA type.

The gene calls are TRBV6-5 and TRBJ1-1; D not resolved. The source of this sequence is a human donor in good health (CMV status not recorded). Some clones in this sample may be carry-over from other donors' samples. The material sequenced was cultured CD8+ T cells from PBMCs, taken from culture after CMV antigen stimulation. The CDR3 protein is CASGRFNTEAFF. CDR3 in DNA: TGTGCCAGCGGGCGGTTTAACACTGAAGCTTTCTTT.